Presented here are 19 T cell receptor beta chains from one specimen sequenced in a study of PD-L1 blockade in urothelial cancer. The time point denotes: pretreatment peripheral blood. Profiling relied on immunoSEQ multiplex PCR, and the TCRdb table lists in-frame clones only, not all of them. Among 85,000 to 95,000 clones listed, around 90% were seen once. This material consisted of PBMCs, taken around atezolizumab (anti-PD-L1) treatment. These TCRs come from a man aged 55 to 70 with urothelial cancer.

This clone was detected ten times or more. This chain uses TRBV30 with TRBJ2-3, with D possibly matching TRBD1 (5 bases). This CDR3 is built from 15 residues. Germline CDR1 and CDR2: GTSNPN and SVGIG (reference sequence). Trimming took off 0 bases at V and 2 bases at J, with 12 bases between the two ends. The CDR3, as DNA: TGTGCCTGGAGTGTTGGGCTAGGGGCCACAGATACGCAGTATTTT. Its translation is CAWSVGLGATDTQYF.

The chain combines TRBV9 with TRBJ2-1, with D possibly being TRBD2 (6 bases). This CDR3 contains 16 residues. Germline-derived CDR1 and CDR2 are SGDLS and YYNGEE. With 0 bases removed from V and 7 bases from J, the gap between germline ends came to 17 bases. CDR3 nucleotide sequence: TGTGCCAGCAGCGTAGACCCCGGGGGTGTTCTTAATGAGCAGTTCTTC. This encodes CASSVDPGGVLNEQFF.

This clone showed up just a few times. CDR3 amino acids: CASSATNFGYGYTF. The CDR3 bases are TGTGCCAGCAGCGCGACAAATTTCGGCTATGGCTACACCTTC. V gene TRBV6-5 combines with J gene TRBJ1-2, with D uncertain. V was shortened by 6 bases and J by 4 bases, with 15 bases between the two germline ends. The germline V gene has CDR1 MNHEY and CDR2 SVGAGI. The CDR3 is made up of 14 amino acids.

V gene TRBV7-2 combines with J gene TRBJ2-7, with 9 bases matching TRBD2. Germline CDR1 is SGHTA and CDR2 is FQGNSA. There are 15 residues in the CDR3. The V gene end was trimmed by 3 bases and the J gene end by 7 bases; junction bases not matched to a gene: 10. The CDR3 loop reads CASSFNIAGDGEQYF. The CDR3 nucleotides are TGTGCCAGCAGCTTTAATATAGCGGGAGATGGGGAGCAGTACTTC.

This clone was counted a single time. V usage is TRBV6-6 and J usage is TRBJ1-4; 11 nucleotides line up with TRBD1. V was clipped by 4 bases and J by 8 bases; unmatched bases: 9. CDR3 length: 16 amino acids. Germline V gene data show CDR1 as MNHNY and CDR2 as SVGAGI (reference sequence). The CDR3 bases are TGTGCCAGCAGTTTGGACAGGGGGCCCTTAGGGGAAAAACTGTTTTTT. It translates to CASSLDRGPLGEKLFF.

V usage is TRBV27 and J usage is TRBJ2-3; D perhaps matches TRBD2 (6 bases). Trimming removed 5 bases from V and 4 bases from J, with 16 bases in between. The germline V gene has CDR1 MNHEY and CDR2 SMNVEV (reference sequence). The CDR3 loop spans 15 amino acids. CDR3 amino acids: CASSTDGGEADTQYF. The CDR3 DNA sequence: TGTGCCAGCAGTACGGACGGTGGGGAGGCAGATACGCAGTATTTT.

This clone was seen only once. As DNA, the CDR3 is TGTGCCAGCTCTCCAGTGCCTCAAGAGACCCAGTACTTC. Protein sequence: CASSPVPQETQYF. The V and J genes are TRBV6-1 and TRBJ2-5; D is unresolved. Germline assignment: CDR1 MNHNS and CDR2 SASEGT. Trimming cost V 8 bases and J 2 bases, with 12 bases left between them. CDR3 length: 13 residues.

The genes are TRBV5-1 and TRBJ1-2, with D hard to call. This CDR3 has 12 amino acids. The V and J ends lost 4 bases and 6 bases respectively, with 10 bases between them. Per the germline V gene, CDR1 is SGHRS and CDR2 is YFSETQ. This CDR3 reads CASSPLRDGYTF. The CDR3, as DNA: TGCGCCAGCAGCCCCCTGCGGGATGGCTACACCTTC.

This clone occurred many times. The chain joins TRBV5-5 to TRBJ1-2; 12 bases align to TRBD1. The CDR3 has 13 amino acids. Trimming cost V 3 bases and J 8 bases; bases outside gene matches: 2. Germline lookup yields CDR1 SGHKS and CDR2 YYEKEE (reference sequence). This CDR3 is CASSWDRGLGYTF. As DNA, the CDR3 is TGTGCCAGCAGCTGGGACAGGGGGCTAGGCTACACCTTC.

This sequence joins TRBV7-8 and TRBJ1-4; 7 nucleotides agree with TRBD1. J lost 5 bases, V lost 1 base, and 4 bases had no gene match. The germline V gene has CDR1 SGHVS and CDR2 FQNEAQ. There are 15 residues in the CDR3. CDR3 sequence reads: CASSLEGQSNEKLFF. CDR3 DNA sequence: TGTGCCAGCAGCTTAGAGGGACAGTCAAATGAAAAACTGTTTTTT.

The V and J genes are TRBV7-2 and TRBJ2-2, with TRBD2 matching 7 bases. Trimming cost V 4 bases and J 6 bases; bases outside gene matches: 11. The CDR3 spans 16 residues. CDR1 and CDR2 (germline): SGHTA, FQGNSA. This CDR3 reads CASSSVRRGKAGELFF. The CDR3 DNA sequence: TGTGCCAGCAGCTCCGTCCGGCGGGGGAAGGCCGGGGAGCTGTTTTTT.

CDR3 region: CASSQDQRQLYGYTF. CDR3 nucleotide sequence: TGTGCCAGCAGCCAAGATCAGCGACAGCTTTATGGCTACACCTTC. The chain uses TRBV14 and TRBJ1-2; D perhaps matches TRBD1 (5 bases). Germline V gene sequence: CDR1 SGHDN, CDR2 FVKESK. CDR3 size: 15 residues. Trimming pared 0 bases from V and 5 bases from J, leaving 13 bases between.

The CDR3 sequence is CASSLGSWRGTYNEQFF. In DNA, the CDR3 is TGTGCCAGCAGCTTAGGATCTTGGCGGGGAACCTACAATGAGCAGTTCTTC. The chain employs TRBV11-3 and TRBJ2-1, with D possibly matching TRBD2 (6 bases). Germline CDR1 and CDR2: SGHNT and YENEEA. There are 17 residues in the CDR3. Trimming pared 1 base from V and 2 bases from J, leaving 15 bases between.

This clone was found a few times. The chain combines TRBV7-9 with TRBJ1-1; 7 nucleotides line up with TRBD1. There are 14 residues in the CDR3. V trimming: 2 bases; J trimming: 4 bases; junction bases outside the gene matches: 4. Germline V gives CDR1 SEHNR, CDR2 FQNEAQ (reference sequence). The CDR3 sequence: CASSLQGGRTEAFF. CDR3 DNA: TGTGCCAGCAGCTTACAAGGGGGCCGCACTGAAGCTTTCTTT.

This clone was counted a single time. The gene calls are TRBV5-1 and TRBJ1-1; the D gene is possibly TRBD1 (5 bases). The V gene lost 3 bases and the J gene lost 7 bases, with 16 bases spanning the gap. The CDR3 is 14 residues long. Per the germline V gene, CDR1 is SGHRS and CDR2 is YFSETQ. CDR3: CASSWEAGRDEAFF. The CDR3 DNA reads as TGCGCCAGCAGCTGGGAGGCGGGGCGGGATGAAGCTTTCTTT.

The rearrangement uses TRBV11-1 and TRBJ1-1; D call uncertain. This CDR3 comprises 15 residues. CDR1 and CDR2 (germline): SGHAT, FQDESV (reference sequence). V was cut by 4 bases and J by 1 base, with 13 bases left in between. This CDR3 is CASSSYFRGNTEAFF. CDR3 DNA: TGTGCCAGCAGCTCATACTTCCGGGGGAACACTGAAGCTTTCTTT.

This chain connects TRBV18 to TRBJ1-2; tentatively, D is TRBD1 (6 bases). The CDR3 runs 14 residues. Trimming cost V 5 bases and J 0 bases, with 10 bases left between them. Germline V gives CDR1 KGHSH, CDR2 LQKENI. As DNA, the CDR3 is TGTGCCAGCTCAACCAGGGGTCCTAACTATGGCTACACCTTC. Translating it yields CASSTRGPNYGYTF.

The rearrangement links TRBV30 to TRBJ1-5, with TRBD1 as a possible D gene (6 bases). Germline CDR1 and CDR2: GTSNPN and SVGIG (reference sequence). This CDR3 comprises 15 residues. V lost 3 bases and J 7 bases, leaving 19 bases between the germline ends. The CDR3, as DNA: TGTGCCTGGAGCGCGACCGACAGGCGATACCAGCCCCAGCATTTT. Its translation is CAWSATDRRYQPQHF.

The V call is TRBV7-2, the J call TRBJ2-3; no reliable D call. With 0 bases removed from V and 4 bases from J, the gap between germline ends came to 8 bases. The V gene's germline CDR1 is SGHTA and CDR2 FQGNSA. There are 14 residues in the CDR3. CDR3 in DNA: TGTGCCAGCAGCTTAGCGGCCGCCTCAGATACGCAGTATTTT. Translation: CASSLAAASDTQYF.